Listed here are 22 T cell receptor beta chains from one sample, sequenced in a study of blood T cells in healthy people across ages. The use of a sample-barcoded 5' primer and a J-beta primer mix characterized a second PCR of roughly 6 to 11 cycles. Each CDR3 protein is one row after TCRdb ran MiXCR on the 5' RACE reads. This repertoire shows 1.5 million to 2 million distinct CDR3 sequences, 49% found once; its top ten account for around 2.1%. The sequenced sample consisted of blood. The receptor source for this set is a woman between 40 and 55 years old in good health.

The gene calls are TRBV20-1 and TRBJ2-1; 7 nucleotides match TRBD2. J lost 4 bases, V lost 6 bases, and 6 bases had no gene match. Germline V gene lookup returns CDR1 DFQATT and CDR2 SNEGSKA (reference sequence). The CDR3 consists of 13 residues. The CDR3, as DNA: TGCAGTGCCGCGGGGGTTCTATACAATGAGCAGTTCTTC. Protein: CSAAGVLYNEQFF.

CDR3 region: CASSEGPGGTQYF. Here the CDR3 DNA reads TGTGCCAGCAGTGAAGGCCCAGGGGGAACCCAGTACTTC. The V call is TRBV6-2 or TRBV6-3, the J call TRBJ2-5; TRBD1 matches at 7 bases. The CDR3 extends over 13 amino acids. In germline, CDR1 is MNHEY, CDR2 SVGEGT. With 5 bases clipped from V and 8 bases from J, the junction kept 8 bases outside the gene matches.

This clonotype appeared a few times. The rearrangement uses TRBV6-6 and TRBJ2-7, with TRBD1 matching over 8 bases. The CDR3 spans 15 residues. Germline V lookup: CDR1 MNHNY, CDR2 SVGAGI (reference sequence). J was trimmed by 5 bases and V by 3 bases; bases with no gene match: 9. The DNA of the CDR3 is TGTGCCAGCAGTTATGGTAGGCAGGGGGCCCACGAGCAGTACTTC. Translated: CASSYGRQGAHEQYF.

Remarks on this clonotype: An end of the junction does not agree with germline; a read error may underlie this. The chain carries TRBV7-9 and TRBJ1-2; 7 bases align to TRBD1. Germline lookup yields CDR1 SEHNR and CDR2 FQNEAQ (reference sequence). CDR3 size: 13 residues. The CDR3 DNA reads as TGTGTCAGCAGTCGGGACAGCACCTATGGCTACACCTTC. This translates into CVSSRDSTYGYTF.

The chain recombines TRBV4-1 with TRBJ2-5; 13 nucleotides match TRBD2. This CDR3 has 20 residues. V dropped 1 base and J dropped 3; count of bases not matched to a gene: 14. CDR1 MGHRA and CDR2 YSYEKL come from the germline V gene. The CDR3 DNA sequence: TGCGCCAGCAGCCAAGGGTGGACCGGGACTAGCGGGGACCTTAAAGAGACCCAGTACTTC. Encoded protein: CASSQGWTGTSGDLKETQYF.

The CDR3 sequence: CSVVPDRIDEQYF. Written as DNA, the CDR3 is TGCAGCGTTGTCCCGGACAGAATCGATGAGCAGTACTTC. The gene calls are TRBV29-1 and TRBJ2-1; perhaps TRBD1 as D (6 bases). The tail of the sequence fits TRBJ2-7 better, so the J call may be wrong. Germline-derived CDR1 and CDR2 are SQVTM and ANQGSEA. CDR3 size: 13 residues.

This clonotype was seen only a few times. V and J are TRBV20-1 and TRBJ2-5; maybe TRBD1 (5 bases). The length of the CDR3 is 16 residues. V was trimmed by 3 bases and J by 0 bases, leaving 17 bases between them. Germline V gives CDR1 DFQATT, CDR2 SNEGSKA (reference sequence). CDR3: CSARHRTYSHQETQYF. CDR3 coding DNA: TGCAGTGCTAGGCACAGGACCTATAGCCACCAAGAGACCCAGTACTTC.

V and J are TRBV2 and TRBJ1-6; D perhaps matches TRBD1 (5 bases). The germline V and J ends were trimmed by 4 bases and 8 bases, with 12 bases remaining between them. The CDR3 has 14 residues. CDR1 SNHLY and CDR2 FYNNEI come from the germline V gene. CDR3 sequence (DNA): TGTGCCAGCAGTGGACAGTCTCCTCATTCACCCCTCCACTTT. Its protein product is CASSGQSPHSPLHF.

This chain connects TRBV27 to TRBJ2-7; a weak D match, TRBD2 (5 bases). The V end lost 2 bases, the J end lost 0 bases, and 11 bases lay between the germline ends. The CDR3 runs 15 residues. The germline CDR1 and CDR2 sequences are MNHEY and SMNVEV (reference sequence). CDR3 sequence reads: CASSLTGSNSYEQYF. CDR3 DNA: TGTGCCAGCAGTTTAACGGGGTCCAACTCCTACGAGCAGTACTTC.

The chain carries TRBV29-1 and TRBJ2-1; tentatively, D is TRBD1 (5 bases). Between the trimmed V and J ends, which lost 4 bases and 0 bases, there was a span of 16 bases. Germline V CDR1 and CDR2: SQVTM, ANQGSEA. The CDR3 covers 16 residues. CDR3 sequence: CSVAGSTYSSYNEQFF. In nucleotides, the CDR3 is TGCAGCGTTGCAGGGTCTACCTACAGCTCCTACAATGAGCAGTTCTTC.

This clonotype was counted a few times. V is TRBV5-1 and J is TRBJ1-2; 7 positions match TRBD1. The CDR3 spans 14 residues. CDR1 SGHRS and CDR2 YFSETQ come from the germline V gene. V lost 1 base, J lost 3 bases, and 3 bases stayed unmatched. This CDR3 reads CASSLTGVDYGYTF. CDR3 sequence (DNA): TGCGCCAGCAGCTTGACAGGGGTCGACTATGGCTACACCTTC. The full variable domain, its missing parts supplied by reference TRBV5-1 and TRBJ1-2, is KAGVTQTPRYLIKTRGQQVTLSCSPISGHRSVSWYQQTPGQGLQFLFEYFSETQRNKGNFPGRFSGRQFSNSRSEMNVSTLELGDSALYLCASSLTGVDYGYTFGSGTRLTVV.

This chain joins TRBV21-1 and TRBJ2-5; TRBD2, the table's D call, lacks a check against the DNA. TRBV21-1 is listed as a pseudogene. The CDR3 consists of 21 residues. This CDR3 reads CASSKACLSTVAGMFLETQYF. DNA for the CDR3: TGTGCCAGCAGCAAAGCTTGCCTCTCCACGGTAGCGGGGATGTTCCTGGAGACCCAGTACTTC.

This chain connects TRBV5-1 to TRBJ1-2; D is unclear. V was shortened by 0 bases and J by 3 bases, with 9 bases between the two germline ends. Germline CDR1 and CDR2: SGHRS and YFSETQ. The length of the CDR3 is 14 residues. The chain's CDR3 is CASSLDHGDYGYTF. CDR3 nucleotide sequence: TGCGCCAGCAGCTTGGATCACGGGGACTATGGCTACACCTTC.

This clonotype has more than one count but fewer than ten. V gene TRBV10-3 combines with J gene TRBJ2-5; maybe TRBD2 (5 bases). The CDR3 totals 13 residues. V gave up 4 bases and J gave up 5 bases, with 11 bases separating them. The germline CDR1 and CDR2 sequences are ENHRY and SYGVKD. CDR3 amino acids: CAISVAKPETQYF. In DNA form, the CDR3 reads TGTGCCATCAGTGTAGCGAAACCGGAGACCCAGTACTTC.

The chain joins TRBV12-3 or TRBV12-4 to TRBJ2-5; D is unresolved. This CDR3 contains 13 residues. V gave up 3 bases and J gave up 4 bases, with 9 bases separating them. In nucleotides, the CDR3 is TGTGCCAGCAGTTTTCCAGCGAGAGAGACCCAGTACTTC. Amino acids: CASSFPARETQYF.

Sample share makes this clonotype medium-sized. CDR3 residues: CASSRGDRLFYYEQYF. CDR3 in DNA: TGTGCCAGCAGCCGAGGGGACAGGCTTTTTTACTACGAGCAGTACTTC. The rearrangement joins TRBV7-9 to TRBJ2-7; TRBD1 matches at 8 bases. Germline V gene lookup returns CDR1 SEHNR and CDR2 FQNEAQ (reference sequence). The V and J ends lost 5 bases and 3 bases, in that order; junction bases with no gene match: 12. The CDR3 runs 16 residues.

Only a few counts were recorded for this clonotype. V gene TRBV5-1 combines with J gene TRBJ2-3, with TRBD2 identical over 10 bases. V was clipped by 5 bases and J by 6 bases; unmatched bases: 9. The CDR3 runs to 15 residues. Germline V CDR1 and CDR2: SGHRS, YFSETQ. In DNA, the CDR3 is TGCGCCAGCAGACCCGGGACTAGCGACAGGGATACGCAGTATTTT. This codes for CASRPGTSDRDTQYF.

The rearrangement uses TRBV7-9 and TRBJ2-7, with D maybe TRBD2 (6 bases). The assigned J gene may be wrong: the sequence end matches TRBJ2-5 better. Looked up from germline, CDR1 is SEHNR and CDR2 is FQNEAQ (reference sequence). The CDR3 is 15 residues long. The CDR3: CASSLVRGLPETQYF. The CDR3 DNA sequence: TGTGCCAGCAGCTTAGTTCGGGGACTCCCAGAGACCCAGTACTTC.

This clonotype showed up just a few times. The chain couples TRBV6-6 to TRBJ2-3; 7 nucleotides agree with TRBD2. CDR3 length: 12 amino acids. In germline, CDR1 is MNHNY, CDR2 SVGAGI (reference sequence). J lost 6 bases, V lost 8 bases, and 5 bases had no gene match. The CDR3 sequence is CASGGGSDTQYF. The CDR3 bases are TGTGCCAGCGGGGGGGGATCGGATACGCAGTATTTT.

This chain uses TRBV9 with TRBJ2-3, with a weak D call TRBD2 (5 bases). The CDR3 has 17 amino acids. Trimming shortened V by 3 bases and J by 1 base, and 18 bases separated the two germline ends. The germline V gene has CDR1 SGDLS and CDR2 YYNGEE. CDR3 DNA: TGTGCCAGCAGCGACTTTACTAGTGGATCTGGCACAGATACGCAGTATTTT. Protein sequence: CASSDFTSGSGTDTQYF.

Concerning this clonotype itself: In this CDR3 the conserved last residue, phenylalanine or tryptophan, is missing, so a read error is likely. V usage is TRBV5-1 and J usage is TRBJ2-1; 11 positions agree with TRBD2. Per germline, CDR1 SGHRS and CDR2 YFSETQ. The CDR3 extends over 15 amino acids. The DNA for the CDR3 is TGCGCCAGCCTTCGGTCTAGCGGGGGGTACAATAAGCAGTTCTTA. Amino acid sequence: CASLRSSGGYNKQFL.

V usage is TRBV12-3 or TRBV12-4 and J usage is TRBJ2-1; 8 bases match TRBD2. The CDR3 consists of 15 residues. Trimming removed 5 bases from V and 7 bases from J; junction bases left unmatched: 10. This CDR3 is CASSNPKAGDNEQFF. CDR3 in DNA: TGTGCCAGCAGTAATCCCAAAGCGGGGGATAATGAGCAGTTCTTC.